This TCR beta chain was documented in a study of T cells in Graves' hyperthyroidism and ophthalmopathy. About this clonotype itself: No conserved phenylalanine or tryptophan is present at the end of the CDR3, so a read error is the likely explanation. No DNA is shown, since the ends of the CDR3 on it are uncertain; the CDR3 is the one TCRdb lists.

Both ends counted, the CDR3 spans 14 residues. From germline, CDR1 is SGHRS and CDR2 YFSETQ. Amplified TCR beta CDR3 regions derived from RNA transcripts. The study used the HTBI primer set for a first-round RT-PCR of the TCR CDR3. TCRdb redid the calling of the multiplex PCR reads with MiXCR, one entry per CDR3 protein. In the table there are fewer than 650,000 distinct CDR3 sequences, 11% to 15% of which are singletons. This TCR came from a woman aged 25 to 39 with Graves' hyperthyroidism that later progressed to Graves' ophthalmopathy. Sequenced: blood. The genes are TRBV5-1 and TRBJ2-7; the table's D call, TRBD1, was not checked against the DNA. CDR3 in amino acids: CASNPGTRAYEQCL.